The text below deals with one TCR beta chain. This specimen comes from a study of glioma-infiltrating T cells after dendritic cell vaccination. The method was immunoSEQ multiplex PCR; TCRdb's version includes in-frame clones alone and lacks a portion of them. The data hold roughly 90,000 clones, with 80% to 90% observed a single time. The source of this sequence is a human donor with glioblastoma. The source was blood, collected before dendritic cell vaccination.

CDR3 coding DNA: TGTGCCAGCAGTGACTCGACTAGCGGATCCTACAATGAGCAGTTCTTC. Amino acids: CASSDSTSGSYNEQFF. The gene calls are TRBV6-4 and TRBJ2-1; 9 bases line up with TRBD2. CDR1 is MRHNA and CDR2 is SNTAGT in the germline V gene. This CDR3 region has 16 residues. Trimming at V came to 0 bases and at J to 1 base, leaving 1 base not matched to a gene.